These 31 T cell receptor beta chains originate from one sample sequenced in a study of blood T cell repertoires in COVID-19. Assay used: immunoSEQ multiplex PCR; TCRdb lists only in-frame clones, some missing. In the table there are approximately 260,000 clones, around four fifths of which are singletons. Sequenced input: peripheral blood. These receptor sequences come from a man in his fifties or sixties who had recovered from COVID-19.

The chain links TRBV30 to TRBJ2-4; possible D gene TRBD1, 6 bases. The length of the CDR3 is 15 residues. The V and J ends lost 0 bases and 2 bases respectively, with 11 bases between them. Germline V gives CDR1 GTSNPN, CDR2 SVGIG (reference sequence). The CDR3 DNA reads as TGTGCCTGGAGTGTTCCAGGGGAGTCCAAAAACATTCAGTACTTC. It yields the protein CAWSVPGESKNIQYF.

This chain connects TRBV14 to TRBJ2-1; 13 bases map to TRBD2. CDR3 length: 16 residues. The ends lost 6 bases at V and 2 bases at J; junction bases unmatched: 4. The germline V gene encodes CDR1 SGHDN and CDR2 FVKESK. In nucleotides, the CDR3 is TGTGCCAGCAGACGGACTAGCGGGGGAACCTACAATGAGCAGTTCTTC. It codes for CASRRTSGGTYNEQFF.

This clone was seen only once. This chain links TRBV5-6 with TRBJ2-7; D gene unclear. The CDR3 length is 14 residues. The V and J ends lost 0 bases and 2 bases respectively, with 9 bases between them. CDR1 is SGHDT and CDR2 is YYEEEE in the germline V gene. The CDR3 nucleotides are TGTGCCAGCAGCTTGGGGGCATCAACCTACGAGCAGTACTTC. It is translated as CASSLGASTYEQYF.

The chain combines TRBV7-9 with TRBJ1-2; tentative D call: TRBD1 (6 bases). V lost 5 bases to trimming and J lost 6 bases, with 16 bases between them. The germline V gene has CDR1 SEHNR and CDR2 FQNEAQ (reference sequence). The CDR3 contains 14 residues. CDR3 amino acids: CASSPGGGADGYTF. The CDR3 coding sequence is TGTGCCAGCAGCCCCGGGGGGGGCGCCGATGGCTACACCTTC.

V gene TRBV5-1 combines with J gene TRBJ2-7, with D possibly matching TRBD2 (5 bases). The V gene lost 4 bases and the J gene lost 7 bases, with 21 bases spanning the gap. This CDR3 contains 15 residues. Germline V lookup: CDR1 SGHRS, CDR2 YFSETQ. This CDR3 reads CASSPRTDGPGEQYF. CDR3 sequence (DNA): TGCGCCAGCAGCCCCAGGACTGACGGCCCGGGGGAGCAGTACTTC.

The chain couples TRBV28 to TRBJ2-2; D gene ambiguous. CDR1 is MDHEN, CDR2 SYDVKM, per germline. Trimming removed 4 bases from V and 5 bases from J, with 5 bases in between. CDR3 size: 12 residues. The CDR3 sequence: CASSSPTGELFF. CDR3 in DNA: TGTGCCAGCAGTTCCCCAACCGGGGAGCTGTTTTTT.

The V gene is TRBV6-5, the J gene TRBJ1-6, with 8 positions matching TRBD1. This CDR3 has 16 amino acids. The germline V gene encodes CDR1 MNHEY and CDR2 SVGAGI. Trimming removed 2 bases from V and 8 bases from J; junction bases left unmatched: 8. CDR3 protein: CASSYGSGGGYSPLHF. CDR3 coding DNA: TGTGCCAGCAGTTACGGGTCAGGGGGCGGTTATTCACCCCTCCACTTT.

V gene TRBV27 combines with J gene TRBJ2-7, with D maybe TRBD2 (6 bases). The CDR3 totals 13 residues. V gave up 3 bases and J gave up 6 bases, with 12 bases separating them. Germline CDR1 MNHEY, CDR2 SMNVEV (reference sequence). For the CDR3, the DNA is TGTGCCAGCAGTTTGGGGAGGACTGCCGAGCAGTACTTC. Translation: CASSLGRTAEQYF.

The rearrangement uses TRBV1 and TRBJ2-5; the table's D call, TRBD2, was not checked against the DNA. TRBV1 is assigned pseudogene status. This CDR3 is built from 13 residues. The CDR3, as DNA: TGCACCAGCAGCCAACCCGGGGGAGAGACCCAGTACTTC. It is translated as CTSSQPGGETQYF.

On this clone itself: The sample contains more than one DNA sequence encoding this CDR3. This chain links TRBV27 with TRBJ2-1; 12 nucleotides match TRBD2. Germline assignment: CDR1 MNHEY and CDR2 SMNVEV (reference sequence). This CDR3 spans 16 amino acids. The trim removed 4 bases at V and 3 bases at J, leaving 4 bases unmatched. The DNA for the CDR3 is TGTGCCAGCAGTTCCCTAGCGGGGGGGCTCTACAATGAGCAGTTCTTC. It codes for CASSSLAGGLYNEQFF.

This chain uses TRBV5-4 with TRBJ1-2, with 8 nucleotides matching TRBD1. CDR1 is SGHNT and CDR2 is YYREEE in the germline V gene (reference sequence). The CDR3 spans 15 residues. The V segment lost 4 bases and the J segment 4 bases; nucleotides outside the gene matches: 9. The CDR3 DNA reads as TGTGCCAGCAGCCGACCACAGGGGGAAGCCTATGGCTACACCTTC. Protein sequence: CASSRPQGEAYGYTF.

This clone appeared a single time. This rearrangement joins TRBV10-3 to TRBJ2-3; D is perhaps TRBD1 (5 bases). This CDR3 is built from 11 residues. With 8 bases removed from V and 5 bases from J, the gap between germline ends came to 8 bases. Germline V lookup: CDR1 ENHRY, CDR2 SYGVKD. CDR3 nucleotide sequence: TGTGCCATCGGGGCAGTAGATACGCAGTATTTT. Translating it yields CAIGAVDTQYF.

The rearrangement uses TRBV20-1 and TRBJ2-6; D is perhaps TRBD2 (7 bases). V lost 3 bases, J lost 0 bases, and 15 bases lay in between. This CDR3 has 17 amino acids. CDR1 and CDR2 (germline): DFQATT, SNEGSKA (reference sequence). CDR3 residues: CSASVRGARSGANVLTF. The CDR3 DNA reads as TGCAGTGCTAGTGTCCGGGGGGCCCGCTCTGGGGCCAACGTCCTGACTTTC.

This clone has a handful of counts. J is TRBJ1-5 and V is TRBV12-3 or TRBV12-4; no reliable D call. CDR3 size: 13 residues. V lost 1 base and J 5 bases, leaving 6 bases between the germline ends. In DNA, the CDR3 is TGTGCCAGCAGTTTAGGAGGGTATCAGCCCCAGCATTTT. Its protein is CASSLGGYQPQHF.

This chain connects TRBV4-1 to TRBJ1-5, with 8 nucleotides matching TRBD1. The junction had 9 bases not matched to a gene; V was cut back by 4 bases and J by 4 bases. The length of the CDR3 is 16 residues. Germline loops: CDR1 MGHRA, CDR2 YSYEKL. In DNA, the CDR3 is TGCGCCAGCAGCCCTAGTCCGGGACAGGAGAATCAGCCCCAGCATTTT. It yields the protein CASSPSPGQENQPQHF.

This clone was recorded a few times. The chain couples TRBV6-2 or TRBV6-3 to TRBJ2-7, with 10 bases matching TRBD2. In germline, CDR1 is MNHEY, CDR2 SVGEGT. The CDR3 sequence is 14 residues long. V was pared by 5 bases and J by 2 bases, with 3 bases of the junction left unmatched. CDR3 DNA sequence: TGTGCCAGCAGTGCAGCGGGAGGGACCTACGAGCAGTACTTC. This sequence encodes CASSAAGGTYEQYF.

The chain is built from TRBV19 and TRBJ1-6; 9 bases are shared with TRBD1. Per the germline V gene, CDR1 is LNHDA and CDR2 is SQIVND (reference sequence). The CDR3 contains 15 residues. With V trimmed by 3 bases and J by 10 bases, 7 bases remained unmatched. CDR3 in amino acids: CASSMGGQGLSPLHF. DNA for the CDR3: TGTGCCAGTAGTATGGGGGGACAGGGATTGTCACCCCTCCACTTT.

The rearrangement links TRBV19 to TRBJ1-2; D unclear. Trimming cost V 0 bases and J 8 bases, with 19 bases left between them. Germline V gene sequence: CDR1 LNHDA, CDR2 SQIVND (reference sequence). The CDR3 contains 16 residues. The CDR3 DNA is TGTGCCAGTAGTATAGACACCACGGGTCGGTCCGGCGGCTACACCTTC. Protein: CASSIDTTGRSGGYTF.

The V gene is TRBV30, the J gene TRBJ1-2; 7 bases are a match to TRBD1. Trimming cost V 1 base and J 4 bases; bases outside gene matches: 9. The CDR3 is made up of 15 amino acids. CDR1 is GTSNPN, CDR2 SVGIG, per germline (reference sequence). The CDR3 region has the DNA TGTGCCTGGAGTGCATATAACAGGGGCAGCTATGGCTACACCTTC. It encodes CAWSAYNRGSYGYTF.

The chain is built from TRBV7-8 and TRBJ1-1; 7 bases are shared with TRBD1. CDR1 is SGHVS, CDR2 FQNEAQ, per germline. The V gene end was trimmed by 5 bases and the J gene end by 5 bases; junction bases not matched to a gene: 8. The CDR3 is 14 amino acids. CDR3 region: CASSRQTGRTEAFF. The CDR3 bases are TGTGCCAGCAGCCGCCAGACAGGGCGGACTGAAGCTTTCTTT.

This clone was seen more than once but under ten times. The V gene is TRBV5-1, the J gene TRBJ2-7, with 7 nucleotides matching TRBD1. There are 14 residues in the CDR3. CDR1 SGHRS and CDR2 YFSETQ come from the germline V gene. Trimming took 5 bases from V and 2 from J; bases not matched to a gene: 7. CDR3: CASRPGTAAYEQYF. The CDR3 DNA follows: TGCGCCAGCAGACCCGGGACAGCCGCCTACGAGCAGTACTTC.

This clone was seen only once. V usage is TRBV18 and J usage is TRBJ2-1; D is unclear. Germline V gene data show CDR1 as KGHSH and CDR2 as LQKENI. V was cut by 5 bases and J by 5 bases, with 13 bases left in between. The CDR3 extends over 14 amino acids. CDR3 nucleotides: TGTGCCAGCTCAACTAATTCAAGGAACAATGAGCAGTTCTTC. It encodes CASSTNSRNNEQFF.

The chain is built from TRBV7-6 and TRBJ1-4; no reliable D call. V lost 2 bases, J lost 4 bases, and 8 bases lay in between. Germline loops: CDR1 SGHVS, CDR2 FNYEAQ. This CDR3 has 14 residues. CDR3 region: CASSLNYGNEKLFF. The CDR3 DNA sequence: TGTGCCAGCAGCTTAAACTATGGTAATGAAAAACTGTTTTTT.

The J gene is TRBJ1-1, the V gene TRBV28; 11 bases are a match to TRBD1. Trimming cost V 5 bases and J 7 bases; bases outside gene matches: 9. Germline V gives CDR1 MDHEN, CDR2 SYDVKM. The CDR3 is 15 amino acids. The CDR3 DNA reads as TGTGCCAGCAGTCCTCCTCGGACAGGGGGCTTTGAAGCTTTCTTT. This encodes CASSPPRTGGFEAFF.

The chain is built from TRBV19 and TRBJ2-1, with 13 nucleotides matching TRBD2. The germline gives CDR1 LNHDA, CDR2 SQIVND (reference sequence). The CDR3 runs 16 residues. J lost 3 bases, V lost 5 bases, and 4 bases had no gene match. The CDR3 nucleotides are TGTGCCAGTAGTCCGCGACTAGCGGGAGGCTACAATGAGCAGTTCTTC. Protein: CASSPRLAGGYNEQFF.

The J gene is TRBJ2-2, the V gene TRBV2; 9 nucleotides align to TRBD1. Germline-derived CDR1 and CDR2 are SNHLY and FYNNEI. Trimming cost V 5 bases and J 4 bases; bases outside gene matches: 5. CDR3 length: 15 residues. This CDR3 is CASSSQGAGTGELFF. CDR3 DNA: TGTGCCAGCAGTTCACAGGGGGCAGGCACCGGGGAGCTGTTTTTT.

The chain carries TRBV6-5 and TRBJ1-1; maybe TRBD1 (6 bases). The CDR3 loop spans 15 amino acids. Trimming took off 6 bases at V and 4 bases at J, with 18 bases between the two ends. Germline CDR1 and CDR2: MNHEY and SVGAGI. The CDR3 is CASRRRTALGTEAFF. The CDR3 nucleotides are TGTGCCAGCAGGAGAAGGACAGCCCTTGGCACTGAAGCTTTCTTT.

This chain uses TRBV24-1 with TRBJ2-5; 7 nucleotides line up with TRBD2. The CDR3 contains 16 residues. In germline, CDR1 is KGHDR, CDR2 SFDVKD. V lost 3 bases, J lost 5 bases, and 11 bases stayed unmatched. The CDR3 loop is CATSDGGVGRGETQYF. For the CDR3, the DNA is TGTGCCACCAGTGATGGCGGAGTGGGGCGGGGGGAGACCCAGTACTTC.

This sequence joins TRBV7-2 and TRBJ1-1; D may be TRBD1 (5 bases). Germline assignment: CDR1 SGHTA and CDR2 FQGNSA. CDR3 length equals 14 residues. Trimming removed 1 base from V and 1 base from J, with 7 bases in between. The chain's CDR3 is CASSLGQPNTEAFF. In nucleotides, the CDR3 is TGTGCCAGCAGCTTAGGACAGCCGAACACTGAAGCTTTCTTT. The whole variable domain, remainder taken from reference TRBV7-2 and TRBJ1-1, is GAGVSQSPSNKVTEKGKDVELRCDPISGHTALYWYRQSLGQGLEFLIYFQGNSAPDKSGLPSDRFSAERTGGSVSTLTIQRTQQEDSAVYLCASSLGQPNTEAFFGQGTRLTVV.

This chain joins TRBV25-1 and TRBJ2-7; 7 bases match TRBD1. The germline V gene has CDR1 MGHDK and CDR2 SYGVNS. The CDR3 contains 16 residues. V gave up 3 bases and J gave up 0 bases; unmatched junction bases: 8. In DNA, the CDR3 is TGTGCCAGCAGTGACTCGGGACAGCGAAGCTCCTACGAGCAGTACTTC. It specifies CASSDSGQRSSYEQYF.

The CDR3 sequence: CASSKGTPAYNEQFF. CDR3 DNA: TGTGCCAGCAGCAAAGGGACACCCGCCTACAATGAGCAGTTCTTC. V and J are TRBV21-1 and TRBJ2-1; the D call in the table, TRBD1, was not verified against the DNA. TRBV21-1 is tagged as a pseudogene. The CDR3 spans 15 residues.